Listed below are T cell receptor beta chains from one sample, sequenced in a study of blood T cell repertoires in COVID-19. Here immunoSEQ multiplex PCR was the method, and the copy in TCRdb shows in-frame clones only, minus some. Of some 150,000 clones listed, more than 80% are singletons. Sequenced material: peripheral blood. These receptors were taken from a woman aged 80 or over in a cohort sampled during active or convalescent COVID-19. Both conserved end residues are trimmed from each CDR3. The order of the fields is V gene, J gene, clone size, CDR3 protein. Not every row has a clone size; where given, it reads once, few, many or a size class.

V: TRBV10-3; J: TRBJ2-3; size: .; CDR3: AIGLGGAATDTQY
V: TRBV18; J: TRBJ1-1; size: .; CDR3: ASSPRGQGWGGNTEAF
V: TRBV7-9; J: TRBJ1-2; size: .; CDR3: ASSLTGGRGYT
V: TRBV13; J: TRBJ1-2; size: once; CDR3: ASSYSWAGGYGYT
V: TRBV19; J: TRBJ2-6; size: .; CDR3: ATSDRASGANVLT
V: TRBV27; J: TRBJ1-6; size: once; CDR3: ASRTGTGNSPLH
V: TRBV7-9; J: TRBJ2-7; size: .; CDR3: ASSPAGRIYEQY
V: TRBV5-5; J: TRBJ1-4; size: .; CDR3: ASSLVRTNEKLF
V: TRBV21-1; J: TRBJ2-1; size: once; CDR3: ASSKECSRGGDFPNEQF
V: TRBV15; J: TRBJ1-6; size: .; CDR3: ATMAIGGGNSPLH
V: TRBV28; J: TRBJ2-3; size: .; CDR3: ASSLAGDEDTQY
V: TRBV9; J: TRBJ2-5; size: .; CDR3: ASSPHTRSQETQY
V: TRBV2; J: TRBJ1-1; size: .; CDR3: ASSYLASSNTEAF
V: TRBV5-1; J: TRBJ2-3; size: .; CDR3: ASSPTGGGADTQY
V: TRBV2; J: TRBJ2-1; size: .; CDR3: ASRAGTGNNEQF
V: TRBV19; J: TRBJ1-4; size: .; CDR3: ASSMGGMTNEKLF